This TCR beta chain was identified during a study of chemoradiotherapy in HPV16-positive cancers. Study summary: Candidate HPV-specific clones and shared TCR motifs came from a couple of HPV16-positive patients. Regarding the study as a whole: In HPV16-positive patients, HPV-responsive T-cell expansion tracked better recurrence-free survival. The functional HPV-specific definition rests on just a couple of HPV16-positive patients.

Libraries were prepared by immunoSEQ multiplex PCR; TCRdb keeps only in-frame clonotypes and omits some of them. The repertoire has a few thousand clones, 75% to 85% of them found once; the top ten carry about 45%. The CDR3 covers 14 residues. V dropped 3 bases and J dropped 0; count of bases not matched to a gene: 0. Germline lookup yields CDR1 SGHDT and CDR2 YYEEEE. As regards this clone: The antigen is unknown.

The chain couples TRBV5-6 to TRBJ1-1, with TRBD1 identical over 9 bases. This material consisted of tumor tissue, taken from a patient who underwent chemoradiotherapy. The sequence was collected from a human donor with HPV-associated anogenital cancer. The CDR3 sequence is CASSWDRVNTEAFF. The DNA for the CDR3 is TGTGCCAGCAGCTGGGACAGGGTGAACACTGAAGCTTTCTTT.